The TCR beta chain described here comes from a study of OX40 agonist ivuxolimab in advanced cancers. The wider study: At doses from 0.01 to 10 mg/kg, patients were given intravenous ivuxolimab every 2 weeks. Overall study results and limits: CD4+ and CD8+ blood T cells expanded clonally by week 6 at 0.1 to 3.0 mg/kg.

A word on this clone: Its target is not known.

The study sampled blood at baseline, cycle 4 day 1, and cycle 7 day 1. The data were produced by immunoSEQ multiplex PCR, yet TCRdb's version contains in-frame clones alone and is incomplete. This table holds about 90,000 clones, approximately 91% found once. This CDR3 is 14 amino acids long. Trimming shortened V by 5 bases and J by 0 bases, and 11 bases separated the two germline ends. Looked up from germline, CDR1 is MNHNY and CDR2 is SVGAGI (reference sequence). This material consisted of CD4+ or CD8+ T cells sorted from blood, taken in a trial of the OX40 agonist ivuxolimab. The gene calls are TRBV6-6 and TRBJ2-7; tentative D call: TRBD2 (6 bases). The clonotype comes from an adult with an advanced solid tumor such as melanoma, head and neck, liver or kidney cancer. DNA of the CDR3: TGTGCCAGCAGTGACGGGGGTAGCTCCTACGAGCAGTACTTC. Translated: CASSDGGSSYEQYF.